This passage covers 32 T cell receptor beta chains from one sample sequenced in a study of blood T cell repertoires in COVID-19 (dated by TCRdb to the early 2020s). The library was made by the immunoSEQ multiplex PCR assay. TCRdb took this table from immuneACCESS and kept in-frame rearrangements with V and J called. Such tables lack part of the clones; where checked against another copy, unresolved V genes explain under half of the gap, and the rest is unexplained. In this sample the table shows 80,000 to 100,000 clones, around 80% of which occur a single time. Of the sample, around a sixth is held by the ten largest clones. The sequenced sample consisted of peripheral blood. The source of these receptors is a woman older than 75 with active or convalescent COVID-19.

J is TRBJ2-3 and V is TRBV5-1, with TRBD2 matching 13 bases. This CDR3 has 16 amino acids. J was trimmed by 3 bases and V by 4 bases; bases with no gene match: 5. Germline CDR1 is SGHRS and CDR2 is YFSETQ. This chain's CDR3 is CASSRGTSGVTDTQYF. CDR3 sequence (DNA): TGCGCCAGCAGCCGGGGGACTAGCGGGGTTACAGATACGCAGTATTTT.

The chain combines TRBV18 with TRBJ2-1; possibly TRBD1 for D (6 bases). The CDR3 has 15 residues. V was clipped by 3 bases and J by 1 base, with 10 bases between them. Germline V gene data show CDR1 as KGHSH and CDR2 as LQKENI. CDR3 nucleotide sequence: TGTGCCAGCTCACCCCGGGACACGTCCTACAATGAGCAGTTCTTC. Translating gives CASSPRDTSYNEQFF.

This clone was detected once. The V call is TRBV7-2, the J call TRBJ2-7; the D is unclear. The CDR3 is made up of 8 amino acids. Germline V CDR1 and CDR2: SGHTA, FQGNSA. Written as DNA, the CDR3 is TGTCGGGTCTACGAGCAGTACTTC. Translated, it gives CRVYEQYF. The full variable domain, in which reference TRBV7-2 and TRBJ2-7 provide the parts outside the CDR3, is GAGVSQSPSNKVTEKGKDVELRCDPISGHTALYWYRQSLGQGLEFLIYFQGNSAPDKSGLPSDRFSAERTGGSVSTLTIQRTQQEDSAVYLCRVYEQYFGPGTRLTVT.

CDR3 DNA sequence: TGTGCCAGCAGTTTCACGGGACTAGCGGGAGTAGGTTTAAACGAGCAGTACTTC. Encoded protein: CASSFTGLAGVGLNEQYF. The chain joins TRBV28 to TRBJ2-7; 14 nucleotides align to TRBD2. Germline V CDR1 and CDR2: MDHEN, SYDVKM. The CDR3 contains 18 residues. The V gene end was trimmed by 3 bases and the J gene end by 5 bases; junction bases not matched to a gene: 12.

V gene TRBV7-9 combines with J gene TRBJ2-2, with TRBD2 identical over 11 bases. CDR1 is SEHNR, CDR2 FQNEAQ, per germline (reference sequence). With 1 base clipped from V and 10 bases from J, the junction kept 14 bases outside the gene matches. This CDR3 is built from 18 residues. The CDR3 coding sequence is TGTGCCAGCAGCTTAGTTGTACTAGCGGGAGATTTGCCGGAGGAGCTGTTTTTT. Its protein product is CASSLVVLAGDLPEELFF.

The chain links TRBV25-1 to TRBJ2-7, with D possibly matching TRBD1 (6 bases). CDR1 MGHDK and CDR2 SYGVNS come from the germline V gene. V was cut by 3 bases and J by 11 bases, with 14 bases left in between. The CDR3 is 12 amino acids. CDR3 in DNA: TGTGCCAGCAGTGACCCAGTCACAGGGAAGTACTTC. The encoded protein is CASSDPVTGKYF.

The chain uses TRBV19 and TRBJ2-7; TRBD1 matches 10 bases. This CDR3 spans 13 amino acids. Germline trimming cut 6 bases from V and 3 bases from J; bases unmatched to any gene: 2. CDR1 LNHDA and CDR2 SQIVND come from the germline V gene (reference sequence). Here the CDR3 reads CASSGDRGYEQYF. CDR3 in DNA: TGTGCCAGTAGCGGGGACAGGGGCTACGAGCAGTACTTC.

The rearrangement joins TRBV5-5 to TRBJ1-4; 7 positions agree with TRBD1. The CDR3 covers 19 residues. Germline CDR1 reads SGHKS; CDR2 reads YYEKEE (reference sequence). The V gene end was trimmed by 3 bases and the J gene end by 0 bases; junction bases not matched to a gene: 14. The CDR3 DNA is TGTGCCAGCAGCTGGATACCGGGACAGCTTACTTCAACTAATGAAAAACTGTTTTTT. Translating it yields CASSWIPGQLTSTNEKLFF.

This clone has a single count. The J gene is TRBJ1-1, the V gene TRBV7-3; 7 positions agree with TRBD1. The length of the CDR3 is 13 residues. The germline CDR1 and CDR2 sequences are SGHTA and FQGTGA. The V gene end was trimmed by 5 bases and the J gene end by 9 bases; junction bases not matched to a gene: 9. CDR3 nucleotides: TGTGCCAGCAGCCTAAATACAGGGGACAAAGCTTTCTTT. This codes for CASSLNTGDKAFF.

This chain links TRBV5-1 with TRBJ2-2; D is unresolved. Germline V gives CDR1 SGHRS, CDR2 YFSETQ. Between the trimmed V and J ends, which lost 0 bases and 0 bases, there was a span of 6 bases. The CDR3 consists of 15 residues. The CDR3 loop is CASSLGATNTGELFF. In nucleotides, the CDR3 is TGCGCCAGCAGCTTGGGGGCGACGAACACCGGGGAGCTGTTTTTT.

The rearrangement joins TRBV2 to TRBJ1-1; D may be TRBD1 (5 bases). In germline, CDR1 is SNHLY, CDR2 FYNNEI. The CDR3 covers 13 residues. The V end was cut by 8 bases, the J end by 1 base, with 11 bases between. The CDR3 region is CASGREGNTEAFF. Written as DNA, the CDR3 is TGTGCCAGCGGCAGGGAGGGGAACACTGAAGCTTTCTTT.

This clone has only one observation. The rearrangement links TRBV11-3 to TRBJ2-1, with D possibly TRBD1 on 7 matching bases. CDR3 length equals 12 residues. Between the trimmed V and J ends, which lost 4 bases and 10 bases, there was a span of 11 bases. CDR1 and CDR2 (germline): SGHNT, YENEEA. The CDR3 sequence: CASSSRGEEQFF. CDR3 coding DNA: TGTGCCAGCAGCTCCAGGGGGGAAGAGCAGTTCTTC.

The V call is TRBV4-3, the J call TRBJ1-2, with D hard to call. V was pared by 0 bases and J by 0 bases, with 8 bases between. The CDR3 runs 15 residues. Germline-derived CDR1 and CDR2 are LGHNA and YSLEER. The CDR3 is CASSQDQYPNYGYTF. The CDR3 DNA sequence: TGCGCCAGCAGCCAAGATCAGTACCCTAACTATGGCTACACCTTC.

This clone is a singleton in its sample. V and J are TRBV5-4 and TRBJ1-2; possible D gene TRBD1, 5 bases. This CDR3 is 13 amino acids long. The V end lost 0 bases, the J end lost 7 bases, and 10 bases lay between the germline ends. The germline gives CDR1 SGHNT, CDR2 YYREEE (reference sequence). Here the CDR3 reads CASSLDRGGGYTF. CDR3 DNA: TGTGCCAGCAGCTTGGATAGGGGAGGTGGCTACACCTTC. The full variable domain, its missing parts supplied by reference TRBV5-4 and TRBJ1-2, is ETGVTQSPTHLIKTRGQQVTLRCSSQSGHNTVSWYQQALGQGPQFIFQYYREEENGRGNFPPRFSGLQFPNYSSELNVNALELDDSALYLCASSLDRGGGYTFGSGTRLTVV.

V gene TRBV6-6 combines with J gene TRBJ1-6; 9 bases match TRBD1. Germline CDR1 reads MNHNY; CDR2 reads SVGAGI (reference sequence). V trimming: 5 bases; J trimming: 0 bases; junction bases outside the gene matches: 11. This CDR3 contains 19 residues. This CDR3 reads CASSRQGEIVRSYNSPLHF. The CDR3 DNA follows: TGTGCCAGCAGTCGACAGGGGGAGATAGTCCGCTCCTATAATTCACCCCTCCACTTT.

In DNA form, the CDR3 reads TGTGCCAGCAGGAACAGGGAGAGTCCGTTTTTT. Residues: CASRNRESPFF. J is TRBJ1-4 and V is TRBV2, with D perhaps TRBD1 (6 bases). Trimming pared 6 bases from V and 16 bases from J, leaving 15 bases between. This CDR3 comprises 11 residues. In germline, CDR1 is SNHLY, CDR2 FYNNEI.

This rearrangement joins TRBV6-2 or TRBV6-3 to TRBJ2-3; D is ambiguous. With 5 bases removed from V and 8 bases from J, the gap between germline ends came to 14 bases. The CDR3 is 13 amino acids. Germline values: CDR1 MNHEY, CDR2 SVGEGT. The CDR3 reads CASSLGEDGTQYF. The CDR3, as DNA: TGTGCCAGCAGTCTAGGAGAAGATGGTACGCAGTATTTT.

The J gene is TRBJ2-3, the V gene TRBV7-9, with 9 bases matching TRBD1. CDR1 is SEHNR and CDR2 is FQNEAQ in the germline V gene (reference sequence). The CDR3 contains 14 residues. J was trimmed by 4 bases and V by 5 bases; bases with no gene match: 4. CDR3 sequence: CASSPGDRADTQYF. For the CDR3, the DNA is TGTGCCAGCAGCCCTGGGGACAGGGCAGATACGCAGTATTTT. The full variable domain, its missing parts supplied by reference TRBV7-9 and TRBJ2-3, is DTGVSQNPRHKITKRGQNVTFRCDPISEHNRLYWYRQTLGQGPEFLTYFQNEAQLEKSRLLSDRFSAERPKGSFSTLEIQRTEQGDSAMYLCASSPGDRADTQYFGPGTRLTVL.

This rearrangement joins TRBV9 to TRBJ1-2; 9 bases are a match to TRBD1. The CDR3 loop spans 14 amino acids. The V and J ends lost 3 bases and 2 bases, in that order; junction bases with no gene match: 2. The germline V gene encodes CDR1 SGDLS and CDR2 YYNGEE. This CDR3 is CASSAGQGNYGYTF. The CDR3 bases are TGTGCCAGCAGCGCCGGACAGGGGAACTATGGCTACACCTTC.

This clone appeared a few times. V gene TRBV5-1 combines with J gene TRBJ1-6; no clear D. Germline V gene lookup returns CDR1 SGHRS and CDR2 YFSETQ. This CDR3 has 13 amino acids. V was shortened by 4 bases and J by 7 bases, with 9 bases between the two germline ends. The CDR3 coding sequence is TGCGCCAGCAGCAACACAGAAAATTCACCCCTCCACTTT. Residues: CASSNTENSPLHF.

The chain is built from TRBV5-6 and TRBJ1-3; 8 bases are shared with TRBD1. After removal of 2 bases from V and 8 bases from J, the junction contained 6 bases not matched to a gene. Germline CDR1 SGHDT, CDR2 YYEEEE. The CDR3 has 14 residues. The CDR3 reads CASSFLGQGHTIYF. The CDR3 nucleotides are TGTGCCAGCAGCTTTTTAGGACAGGGACACACCATATATTTT.

The rearrangement uses TRBV28 and TRBJ2-7; perhaps TRBD2 as D (6 bases). This CDR3 is built from 13 residues. V was pared by 5 bases and J by 2 bases, with 10 bases between. The germline V gene has CDR1 MDHEN and CDR2 SYDVKM. In DNA form, the CDR3 reads TGTGCCAGCAGTCCGGGCGGGACCTACGAGCAGTACTTC. Its translation is CASSPGGTYEQYF.

V and J are TRBV28 and TRBJ1-2; no definite D call. V shed 8 bases and J shed 7 bases, with 20 bases lying between them. CDR1 is MDHEN, CDR2 SYDVKM, per germline. The CDR3 is made up of 14 amino acids. In DNA, the CDR3 is TGTGCCAGCGCCCAATCGGAACTTCGAGGTGGCTACACCTTC. Residues: CASAQSELRGGYTF.

The chain carries TRBV4-3 and TRBJ2-7; 7 bases are a match to TRBD1. V shed 3 bases, J shed 6 bases, and the junction held 8 bases outside the gene matches. Germline loops: CDR1 LGHNA, CDR2 YSLEER. CDR3 length: 14 amino acids. The CDR3 region has the DNA TGCGCCAGCAGCCAGGGGCGGACAGGAGGCGAGCAGTACTTC. It codes for CASSQGRTGGEQYF.

This chain links TRBV10-3 with TRBJ2-2, with 9 positions matching TRBD1. Germline loops: CDR1 ENHRY, CDR2 SYGVKD. This CDR3 comprises 16 residues. The ends lost 1 base at V and 7 bases at J; junction bases unmatched: 7. The CDR3, as DNA: TGTGCCATCAGTGAGTTACCACAGGGGGCTGGCGGGGAGCTGTTTTTT. This sequence encodes CAISELPQGAGGELFF.

The chain is built from TRBV19 and TRBJ2-1; 13 bases fit TRBD2. This CDR3 is built from 19 residues. The V and J ends lost 1 base and 7 bases, in that order; junction bases with no gene match: 13. Germline values: CDR1 LNHDA, CDR2 SQIVND (reference sequence). The CDR3 region is CASSIVQPGLAGVPNEQFF. CDR3 coding DNA: TGTGCCAGTAGTATAGTACAACCCGGACTAGCGGGAGTCCCGAATGAGCAGTTCTTC.

The V gene is TRBV6-4, the J gene TRBJ2-2, with D possibly being TRBD1 (5 bases). The V end was cut by 3 bases, the J end by 2 bases, with 13 bases between. CDR1 and CDR2 from the germline V gene are MRHNA and SNTAGT. The CDR3 is made up of 16 amino acids. CDR3 bases: TGTGCCAGCAGTGAAGGTCAGGGCGCCAACACCGGGGAGCTGTTTTTT. Encoded protein: CASSEGQGANTGELFF.

The genes are TRBV3-1 (or the pseudogene TRBV3-2) and TRBJ1-1, with 8 bases fitting TRBD1. The CDR3 loop spans 17 amino acids. Germline V CDR1 and CDR2: LGHDT, YNNKEL (reference sequence). V was clipped by 1 base and J by 0 bases; unmatched bases: 7. In nucleotides, the CDR3 is TGTGCCAGCAGCCAAGGGACAGGGTTCCTAGTGAACACTGAAGCTTTCTTT. Protein product: CASSQGTGFLVNTEAFF.

V is TRBV7-9 and J is TRBJ2-1, with 8 bases fitting TRBD2. The CDR3 loop spans 14 amino acids. V dropped 5 bases and J dropped 3; count of bases not matched to a gene: 3. The germline V gene encodes CDR1 SEHNR and CDR2 FQNEAQ (reference sequence). CDR3 sequence: CASSESGGYNEQFF. DNA of the CDR3: TGTGCCAGCAGCGAGAGCGGGGGCTACAATGAGCAGTTCTTC.

The chain couples TRBV29-1 to TRBJ2-3; 12 bases map to TRBD2. The ends lost 5 bases at V and 5 bases at J; junction bases unmatched: 2. Germline V gene sequence: CDR1 SQVTM, CDR2 ANQGSEA. The length of the CDR3 is 13 residues. Here the CDR3 reads CSVLAGGGDTQYF. CDR3 bases: TGCAGCGTTCTAGCGGGAGGGGGAGATACGCAGTATTTT.

The gene calls are TRBV9 and TRBJ1-5; the D gene is possibly TRBD1 (6 bases). Trimming pared 4 bases from V and 8 bases from J, leaving 19 bases between. CDR3 length: 15 amino acids. The germline gives CDR1 SGDLS, CDR2 YYNGEE. CDR3 in amino acids: CASSPGGWGREPQHF. The CDR3 nucleotides read TGTGCCAGCAGCCCTGGAGGCTGGGGGCGTGAGCCCCAGCATTTT.

The chain is built from TRBV19 and TRBJ2-3; D not certain. Trimming took off 3 bases at V and 6 bases at J, with 10 bases between the two ends. CDR3 size: 13 residues. The germline gives CDR1 LNHDA, CDR2 SQIVND (reference sequence). The CDR3 coding sequence is TGTGCCAGTAGTATTGCGAGGCAGGATACGCAGTATTTT. It translates to CASSIARQDTQYF.